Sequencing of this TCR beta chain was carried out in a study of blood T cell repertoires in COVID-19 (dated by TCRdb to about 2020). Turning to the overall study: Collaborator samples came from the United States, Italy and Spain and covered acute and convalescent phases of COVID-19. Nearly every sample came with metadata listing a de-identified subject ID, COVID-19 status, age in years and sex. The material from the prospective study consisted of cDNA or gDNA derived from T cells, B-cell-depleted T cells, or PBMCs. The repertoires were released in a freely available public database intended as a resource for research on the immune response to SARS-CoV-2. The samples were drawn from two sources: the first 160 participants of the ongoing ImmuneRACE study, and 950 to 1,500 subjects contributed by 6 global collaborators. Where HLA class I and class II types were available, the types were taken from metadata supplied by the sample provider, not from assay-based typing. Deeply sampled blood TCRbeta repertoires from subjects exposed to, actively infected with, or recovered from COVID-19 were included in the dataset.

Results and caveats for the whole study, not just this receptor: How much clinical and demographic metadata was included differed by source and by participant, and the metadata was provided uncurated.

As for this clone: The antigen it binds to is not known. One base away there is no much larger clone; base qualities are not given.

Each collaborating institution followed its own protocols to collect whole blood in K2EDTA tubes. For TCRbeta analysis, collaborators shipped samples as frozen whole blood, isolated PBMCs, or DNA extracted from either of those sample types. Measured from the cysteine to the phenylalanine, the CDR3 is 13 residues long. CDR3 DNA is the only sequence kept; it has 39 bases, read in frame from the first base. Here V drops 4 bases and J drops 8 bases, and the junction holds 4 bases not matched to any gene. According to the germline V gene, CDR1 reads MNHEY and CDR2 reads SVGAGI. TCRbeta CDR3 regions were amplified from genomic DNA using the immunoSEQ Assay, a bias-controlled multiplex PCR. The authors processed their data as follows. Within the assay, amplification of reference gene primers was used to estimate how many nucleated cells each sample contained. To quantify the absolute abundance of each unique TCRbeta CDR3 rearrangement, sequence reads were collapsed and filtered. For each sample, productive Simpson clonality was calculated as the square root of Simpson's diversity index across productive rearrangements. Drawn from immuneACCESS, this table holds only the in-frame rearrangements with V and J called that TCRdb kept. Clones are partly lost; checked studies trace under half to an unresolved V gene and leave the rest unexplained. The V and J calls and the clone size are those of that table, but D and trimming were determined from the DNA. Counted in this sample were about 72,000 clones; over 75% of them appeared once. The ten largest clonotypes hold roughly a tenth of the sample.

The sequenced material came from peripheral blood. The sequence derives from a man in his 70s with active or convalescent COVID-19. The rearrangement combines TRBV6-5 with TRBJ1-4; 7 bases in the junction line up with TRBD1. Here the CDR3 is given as CASSLQGGEKLFF. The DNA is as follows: TGTGCCAGCAGTTTGCAGGGGGGAGAAAAACTGTTTTTT.